The 27 T cell receptor beta chains listed next were all sequenced from one sample in a study of shared clonotypes between healthy human individuals. Measured with immunoSEQ multiplex PCR; TCRdb has only the in-frame clones, and not every one. The data show around 1 million clones, 60% to 85% seen once. Input material: memory CD4+ T cells sorted from blood. Subset given: CD45RA-negative fraction. Source of these receptors: a man younger than 35 in good health.

This clone has more than one count but fewer than ten. The rearrangement links TRBV29-1 to TRBJ2-2, with 10 bases that match TRBD1. Per the germline V gene, CDR1 is SQVTM and CDR2 is ANQGSEA. Trimming at V came to 6 bases and at J to 0 bases, leaving 7 bases not matched to a gene. The CDR3 is 16 residues long. The CDR3 region has the DNA TGCAGCGTAACGGGACAGGGGCCAACGAACACCGGGGAGCTGTTTTTT. It translates to CSVTGQGPTNTGELFF.

The chain has TRBV27 and TRBJ1-6; D unresolved. Germline V gene data show CDR1 as MNHEY and CDR2 as SMNVEV (reference sequence). This CDR3 has 14 residues. Trimming took 6 bases from V and 5 from J, leaving 11 bases between them. CDR3 sequence: CASSLTGDNSPLHF. CDR3 DNA: TGTGCCAGCAGCCTGACGGGAGATAATTCACCCCTCCACTTT.

The gene calls are TRBV7-8 and TRBJ1-1, with 8 bases that match TRBD1. The CDR3 runs to 16 residues. V shed 3 bases, J shed 2 bases, and the junction held 8 bases outside the gene matches. CDR1 and CDR2 from the germline V gene are SGHVS and FQNEAQ. The CDR3 loop reads CASSFIVDRVNTEAFF. CDR3 bases: TGTGCCAGCAGCTTCATTGTGGACAGGGTCAACACTGAAGCTTTCTTT.

V is TRBV14 and J is TRBJ1-1; 9 nucleotides match TRBD1. The CDR3 has 15 amino acids. Per the germline V gene, CDR1 is SGHDN and CDR2 is FVKESK. Trimming cost V 4 bases and J 4 bases; bases outside gene matches: 7. The CDR3, as DNA: TGTGCCAGCAGCCCACAGGGGGCGGCGGGCACTGAAGCTTTCTTT. It is translated as CASSPQGAAGTEAFF.

V is TRBV7-2 and J is TRBJ2-3, with D possibly being TRBD2 (6 bases). CDR3 length: 16 residues. Per the germline V gene, CDR1 is SGHTA and CDR2 is FQGNSA. Trimming pared 5 bases from V and 1 base from J, leaving 16 bases between. The CDR3 protein is CASSQSGTFGTDTQYF. In DNA form, the CDR3 reads TGTGCCAGCAGCCAAAGTGGGACTTTTGGCACAGATACGCAGTATTTT. The variable domain in full, with the rest retrieved from reference TRBV7-2 and TRBJ2-3, is GAGVSQSPSNKVTEKGKDVELRCDPISGHTALYWYRQSLGQGLEFLIYFQGNSAPDKSGLPSDRFSAERTGGSVSTLTIQRTQQEDSAVYLCASSQSGTFGTDTQYFGPGTRLTVL.

The rearrangement links TRBV27 to TRBJ1-3; possible D gene TRBD1, 6 bases. V was cut by 0 bases and J by 1 base, with 13 bases left in between. The CDR3 sequence is 17 residues long. Looked up from germline, CDR1 is MNHEY and CDR2 is SMNVEV (reference sequence). DNA of the CDR3: TGTGCCAGCAGTTTATCGCCCTTGGGGACATCTGGAAACACCATATATTTT. The encoded protein is CASSLSPLGTSGNTIYF.

The V and J genes are TRBV5-1 and TRBJ1-3; 8 bases line up with TRBD1. The CDR3 spans 15 residues. J was trimmed by 4 bases and V by 4 bases; bases with no gene match: 7. Per the germline V gene, CDR1 is SGHRS and CDR2 is YFSETQ. CDR3 protein: CASSESTGAGNTIYF. CDR3 bases: TGCGCCAGCAGCGAATCGACAGGGGCAGGAAACACCATATATTTT.

The chain couples TRBV5-4 to TRBJ1-4; no firm D call. Trimming removed 2 bases from V and 0 bases from J, with 11 bases in between. Germline V CDR1 and CDR2: SGHNT, YYREEE (reference sequence). The CDR3 extends over 16 amino acids. Here the CDR3 reads CASSFGHSATNEKLFF. CDR3 sequence (DNA): TGTGCCAGCAGCTTTGGTCACAGTGCAACTAATGAAAAACTGTTTTTT. Together with reference TRBV5-4 and TRBJ1-4, the CDR3 gives the full variable domain: ETGVTQSPTHLIKTRGQQVTLRCSSQSGHNTVSWYQQALGQGPQFIFQYYREEENGRGNFPPRFSGLQFPNYSSELNVNALELDDSALYLCASSFGHSATNEKLFFGSGTQLSVL.

The chain is built from TRBV27 and TRBJ2-7, with 14 bases matching TRBD2. Germline V gene sequence: CDR1 MNHEY, CDR2 SMNVEV (reference sequence). Trimming cost V 2 bases and J 0 bases; bases outside gene matches: 3. The CDR3 has 17 amino acids. The DNA for the CDR3 is TGTGCCAGCAGTTTAGGGACTAGCGGGGGCCGCTCCTACGAGCAGTACTTC. Its protein product is CASSLGTSGGRSYEQYF.

This chain links TRBV4-1 with TRBJ1-2; no reliable D call. With 3 bases removed from V and 3 bases from J, the gap between germline ends came to 11 bases. Looked up from germline, CDR1 is MGHRA and CDR2 is YSYEKL. This CDR3 is 14 amino acids long. CDR3 in DNA: TGCGCCAGCAGCCAGCCCGGGGAGGACTATGGCTACACCTTC. This codes for CASSQPGEDYGYTF.

The gene calls are TRBV6-6 and TRBJ2-1; D is undetermined. Germline assignment: CDR1 MNHNY and CDR2 SVGAGI (reference sequence). This CDR3 comprises 11 residues. Between the trimmed V and J ends, which lost 5 bases and 4 bases, there was a span of 3 bases. Here the CDR3 DNA reads TGTGCCAGCAGTAATTACAATGAGCAGTTCTTC. Translating gives CASSNYNEQFF.

This clone has ten or more counts. Within the sample, other DNA sequences also encode this same CDR3. The chain links TRBV30 to TRBJ2-7; 7 nucleotides match TRBD1. CDR1 GTSNPN and CDR2 SVGIG come from the germline V gene (reference sequence). The CDR3 contains 12 residues. J lost 5 bases, V lost 0 bases, and 1 base had no gene match. Here the CDR3 reads CAWSVQGNEQYF. As DNA, the CDR3 is TGTGCCTGGAGTGTACAGGGGAACGAGCAGTACTTC.

In this sample, this clone turned up once. The V call is TRBV5-4, the J call TRBJ2-3, with TRBD1 as a possible D gene (5 bases). Per the germline V gene, CDR1 is SGHNT and CDR2 is YYREEE (reference sequence). V dropped 1 base and J dropped 6 bases, with 12 bases sitting between them. This CDR3 comprises 14 residues. The CDR3 is CASSLRTDTDTQYF. As DNA, the CDR3 is TGTGCCAGCAGCTTGAGGACGGACACGGATACGCAGTATTTT.

This chain connects TRBV5-4 to TRBJ2-2; D possibly uses TRBD1 or TRBD2 (7 bases each). Germline CDR1 is SGHNT and CDR2 is YYREEE (reference sequence). The CDR3 spans 16 residues. V shed 4 bases and J shed 2 bases, with 15 bases lying between them. In DNA form, the CDR3 reads TGTGCCAGCAGCATCGGGACAGCGGGAAACACCGGGGAGCTGTTTTTT. This codes for CASSIGTAGNTGELFF.

The V and J genes are TRBV7-2 and TRBJ2-7; D gene ambiguous. Trimming removed 1 base at V and 3 bases at J, with 10 bases between. This CDR3 comprises 14 residues. Germline assignment: CDR1 SGHTA and CDR2 FQGNSA. The CDR3 is CASSLGLGYYEQYF. DNA for the CDR3: TGTGCCAGCAGCTTAGGGCTAGGGTACTACGAGCAGTACTTC.

The CDR3 DNA follows: TGCGCCAGCAGCTTGGAGAGGAGGGGGCAAGAGACCCAGTACTTC. The encoded protein is CASSLERRGQETQYF. The genes are TRBV5-1 and TRBJ2-5; D is perhaps TRBD1 or TRBD2 (6 bases each). This CDR3 has 15 amino acids. Germline V gene sequence: CDR1 SGHRS, CDR2 YFSETQ. Trimming took 0 bases from V and 2 from J, leaving 11 bases between them. Drawing the rest from reference TRBV5-1 and TRBJ2-5, the complete variable domain is KAGVTQTPRYLIKTRGQQVTLSCSPISGHRSVSWYQQTPGQGLQFLFEYFSETQRNKGNFPGRFSGRQFSNSRSEMNVSTLELGDSALYLCASSLERRGQETQYFGPGTRLLVL.

V is TRBV10-3 and J is TRBJ2-3, with 12 bases fitting TRBD2. Germline loops: CDR1 ENHRY, CDR2 SYGVKD. Trimming took 8 bases from V and 2 from J; bases not matched to a gene: 5. The CDR3 spans 15 residues. The CDR3 protein is CAIATSGSSTDTQYF. Here the CDR3 DNA reads TGTGCCATCGCGACTAGCGGGAGTTCCACAGATACGCAGTATTTT.

The CDR3 nucleotides read TGCAGTGCTAGAGCCTACAATGAGCAGTTCTTC. This gives the protein CSARAYNEQFF. J is TRBJ2-1 and V is TRBV20-1; D unresolved. The CDR3 runs to 11 residues. V lost 1 base, J lost 2 bases, and 0 bases lay in between. CDR1 is DFQATT, CDR2 SNEGSKA, per germline (reference sequence).

This chain's CDR3 is CASSVQQGTKTQYF. The CDR3, as DNA: TGCGCCAGCAGCGTACAACAGGGTACGAAGACCCAGTACTTC. The genes are TRBV5-1 and TRBJ2-5, with a possible D match to TRBD1 (6 bases). CDR1 SGHRS and CDR2 YFSETQ come from the germline V gene. The V end was cut by 4 bases, the J end by 6 bases, with 16 bases between. The CDR3 has 14 amino acids.

The chain joins TRBV2 to TRBJ2-1, with D tentatively TRBD2 (7 bases). The CDR3 length is 15 residues. Germline V lookup: CDR1 SNHLY, CDR2 FYNNEI. With 7 bases removed from V and 0 bases from J, the gap between germline ends came to 13 bases. The CDR3 reads CASTGGGHSYNEQFF. The CDR3 DNA reads as TGTGCCAGCACGGGCGGGGGCCACTCCTACAATGAGCAGTTCTTC.

The gene calls are TRBV5-4 and TRBJ1-4; 7 bases fit TRBD1. CDR1 and CDR2 (germline): SGHNT, YYREEE (reference sequence). V was pared by 2 bases and J by 4 bases, with 5 bases of the junction left unmatched. The CDR3 consists of 15 residues. The CDR3 loop reads CASSFDRQGNEKLFF. The CDR3 DNA reads TGTGCCAGCAGCTTCGATCGACAGGGTAATGAAAAACTGTTTTTT.

The rearrangement links TRBV2 to TRBJ1-2; D might be TRBD1 (6 bases). Looked up from germline, CDR1 is SNHLY and CDR2 is FYNNEI. Trimming pared 2 bases from V and 4 bases from J, leaving 14 bases between. CDR3 length: 15 residues. DNA for the CDR3: TGTGCCAGCAGTGAAAGGTCGGGCAGGGGCTATGGCTACACCTTC. Protein product: CASSERSGRGYGYTF.

CDR3 in amino acids: CASAYDREGGYTF. The CDR3, as DNA: TGCGCCAGCGCCTACGACAGGGAGGGGGGCTACACCTTC. This rearrangement joins TRBV5-1 to TRBJ1-2, with TRBD1 matching over 7 bases. The CDR3 totals 13 residues. V shed 7 bases, J shed 8 bases, and the junction held 11 bases outside the gene matches. Germline lookup yields CDR1 SGHRS and CDR2 YFSETQ.

This clone was picked up a small number of times. The chain couples TRBV11-2 to TRBJ2-7; D remains unclear. V dropped 5 bases and J dropped 3 bases, with 11 bases sitting between them. The germline V gene encodes CDR1 SGHAT and CDR2 FQNNGV. CDR3 length equals 13 residues. DNA of the CDR3: TGTGCCAGCAGCCGTGACCCAAACTACGAGCAGTACTTC. It encodes CASSRDPNYEQYF.

V is TRBV11-3 and J is TRBJ2-4, with a weak D call TRBD1 (6 bases). The CDR3 extends over 13 amino acids. Trimming removed 2 bases from V and 4 bases from J, with 6 bases in between. Germline CDR1 and CDR2: SGHNT and YENEEA. The CDR3 spells CASSLTGKNIQYF. Here the CDR3 DNA reads TGTGCCAGCAGCTTAACAGGGAAAAACATTCAGTACTTC. Full variable domain (remainder filled in from reference TRBV11-3 and TRBJ2-4): EAGVVQSPRYKIIEKKQPVAFWCNPISGHNTLYWYLQNLGQGPELLIRYENEEAVDDSQLPKDRFSAERLKGVDSTLKIQPAELGDSAVYLCASSLTGKNIQYFGAGTRLSVL.

The chain is built from TRBV19 and TRBJ1-2; 8 bases line up with TRBD1. Losses at the gene ends were 7 bases for V and 4 bases for J; bases not matched to a gene: 11. CDR1 and CDR2 (germline): LNHDA, SQIVND (reference sequence). There are 15 residues in the CDR3. In DNA form, the CDR3 reads TGTGCCAGTACGGACAGGGAGCCGAACTTCTATGGCTACACCTTC. Protein sequence: CASTDREPNFYGYTF.

This chain uses TRBV6-6 with TRBJ1-1; D is possibly TRBD1 (6 bases). Trimming left V 6 bases short and J 4 bases short, with 18 bases between. This CDR3 comprises 15 residues. CDR1 and CDR2 from the germline V gene are MNHNY and SVGAGI (reference sequence). CDR3 sequence reads: CASSPQGGVATEAFF. The CDR3, as DNA: TGTGCCAGCAGCCCACAGGGTGGGGTGGCCACTGAAGCTTTCTTT.